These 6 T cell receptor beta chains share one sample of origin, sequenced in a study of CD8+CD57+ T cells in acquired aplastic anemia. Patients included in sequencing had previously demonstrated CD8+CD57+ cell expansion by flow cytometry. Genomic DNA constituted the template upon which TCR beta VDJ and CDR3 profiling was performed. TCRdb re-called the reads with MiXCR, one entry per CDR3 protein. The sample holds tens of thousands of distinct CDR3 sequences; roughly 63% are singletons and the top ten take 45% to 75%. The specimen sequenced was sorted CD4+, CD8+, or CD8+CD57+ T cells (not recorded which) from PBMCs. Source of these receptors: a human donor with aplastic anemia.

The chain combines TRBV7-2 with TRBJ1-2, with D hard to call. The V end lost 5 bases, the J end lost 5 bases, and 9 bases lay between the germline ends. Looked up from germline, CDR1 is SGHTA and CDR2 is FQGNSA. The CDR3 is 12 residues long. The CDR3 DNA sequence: TGTGCCAGCAGCCAACCGGAGTATGGCTACACCTTC. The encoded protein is CASSQPEYGYTF.

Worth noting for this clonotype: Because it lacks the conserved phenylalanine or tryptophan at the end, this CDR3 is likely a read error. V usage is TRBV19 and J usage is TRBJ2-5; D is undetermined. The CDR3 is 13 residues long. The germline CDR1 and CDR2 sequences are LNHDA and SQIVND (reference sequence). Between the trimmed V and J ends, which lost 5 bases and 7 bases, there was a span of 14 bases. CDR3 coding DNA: TGTGCCAGTAGTTCCTTTTACTGGGGGACCCAGTACTCC. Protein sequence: CASSSFYWGTQYS.

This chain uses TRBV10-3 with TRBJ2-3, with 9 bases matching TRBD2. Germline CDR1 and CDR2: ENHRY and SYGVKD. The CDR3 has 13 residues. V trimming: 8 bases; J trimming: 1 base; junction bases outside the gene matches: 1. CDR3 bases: TGTGCCATCGCTAGCGGGGGCACAGATACGCAGTATTTT. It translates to CAIASGGTDTQYF.

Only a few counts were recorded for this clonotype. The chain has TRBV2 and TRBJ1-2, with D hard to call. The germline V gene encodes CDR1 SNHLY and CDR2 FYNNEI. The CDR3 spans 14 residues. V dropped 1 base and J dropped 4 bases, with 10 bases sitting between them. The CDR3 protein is CASSEGAGGYGYTF. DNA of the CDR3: TGTGCCAGCAGTGAAGGGGCCGGTGGCTATGGCTACACCTTC.

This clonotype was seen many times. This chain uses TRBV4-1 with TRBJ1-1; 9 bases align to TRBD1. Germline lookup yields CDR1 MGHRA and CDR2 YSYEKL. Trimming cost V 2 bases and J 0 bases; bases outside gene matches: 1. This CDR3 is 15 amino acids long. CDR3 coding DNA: TGCGCCAGCAGCCAAAGGACAGGGGTGAACACTGAAGCTTTCTTT. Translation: CASSQRTGVNTEAFF.

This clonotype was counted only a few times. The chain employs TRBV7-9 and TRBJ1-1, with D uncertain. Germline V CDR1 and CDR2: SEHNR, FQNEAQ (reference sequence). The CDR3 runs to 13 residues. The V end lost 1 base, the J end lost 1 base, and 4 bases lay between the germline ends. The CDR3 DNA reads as TGTGCCAGCAGCTTAGAGGGGAACACTGAAGCTTTCTTT. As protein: CASSLEGNTEAFF.